This is a list of T cell receptor beta chains from one sample in a study of blood T cell repertoires in COVID-19. TCRdb's copy holds only in-frame clones and misses some; the assay was immunoSEQ multiplex PCR. The sample holds a few hundred thousand clones, roughly 85% seen once. The source material was peripheral blood. The receptors derive from a woman aged 25 to 39 with active or convalescent COVID-19. The CDR3 runs from the conserved cysteine through the conserved F or W. The D gene is left open where the match is weak. Size tells how often a clone was seen (once, few, many) or the class of an expanded clone, and some rows leave it out.

CDR3nt | CDR3aa | d_gene | v_gene | abundance | j_gene
TGTGCCAGCAGCTTGTTAGTAGCTAACTATGGCTACACCTTC | CASSLLVANYGYTF | NA | TRBV5-5 | NA | TRBJ1-2
TGTGCCAGCAGTGAGGAGGGAAGAGGCAATCAGCCCCAGCATTTT | CASSEEGRGNQPQHF | NA | TRBV6-1 | NA | TRBJ1-5
TGCGCCAGCAGCTTGGGGGACAACAATCAGCCCCAGCATTTT | CASSLGDNNQPQHF | NA | TRBV5-1 | few | TRBJ1-5
TGTGCCTGGAGTAGCGGGGGTTCTTCTTACAATGAGCAGTTCTTC | CAWSSGGSSYNEQFF | TRBD2 | TRBV30 | NA | TRBJ2-1
TGTGCCAGCAGCCCAACGGGGAACGAGCAGTACTTC | CASSPTGNEQYF | NA | TRBV7-9 | NA | TRBJ2-7
TGTGCCAGCAGTTACGACAGGGCTGGCACTGAAGCTTTCTTT | CASSYDRAGTEAFF | TRBD1 | TRBV6-5 | NA | TRBJ1-1
TGTGCCAGCACCTACCAGGACTCACGTTTCGAGCAGTACTTC | CASTYQDSRFEQYF | NA | TRBV6-6 | NA | TRBJ2-7
TGTGCCACCAGTGATAGTCAGGCCTTCAATGAAAAACTGTTTTTT | CATSDSQAFNEKLFF | NA | TRBV24-1 | NA | TRBJ1-4
TGTGCCAGCAGCTTTACCGGGGGAATGGATACGCAGTATTTT | CASSFTGGMDTQYF | NA | TRBV7-3 | NA | TRBJ2-3
TGTGCCAGCGTCAGGGACAGAGAATACTACGAGCAGTACTTC | CASVRDREYYEQYF | TRBD1 | TRBV18 | NA | TRBJ2-7
TGTGCCAGCAGCTTAAGAGGACAGCCGGGGGAGACCCAGTACTTC | CASSLRGQPGETQYF | NA | TRBV7-3 | NA | TRBJ2-5
TGTGCCAGCAGCTTAGTCAGGGGGTCTAACTATGGCTACACCTTC | CASSLVRGSNYGYTF | TRBD1 | TRBV7-2 | NA | TRBJ1-2
TGTGCCAGCAGACCGCAGGGGGATCGCCAGTACTTC | CASRPQGDRQYF | TRBD1 | TRBV7-2 | NA | TRBJ2-5
TGTGCCAGCAGTTTCCCCCCGCAGGGTCTAGATACGCAGTATTTT | CASSFPPQGLDTQYF | NA | TRBV28 | NA | TRBJ2-3
TGCGCCAGCAGCGCCTCGGGACACCCCACTGAAGCTTTCTTT | CASSASGHPTEAFF | NA | TRBV5-1 | NA | TRBJ1-1
TGTGCCAGCAGCTCTAGACAGGGGGGGAAGGAAGAGACCCAGTACTTC | CASSSRQGGKEETQYF | TRBD1 | TRBV11-1 | NA | TRBJ2-5
TGTGCCTTCCACCAGGGTTCTATGCACTATGGCTACACCTTC | CAFHQGSMHYGYTF | NA | TRBV19 | NA | TRBJ1-2
TGTGCCAGCAGTCCCGGAGGGCTCTCCTACGAGCAGTACTTC | CASSPGGLSYEQYF | NA | TRBV28 | NA | TRBJ2-7
TGCAGTGCTAGTATCGGAGCGGTCCTTCGGAATGAGCAGTTCTTC | CSASIGAVLRNEQFF | NA | TRBV20-1 | NA | TRBJ2-1
TGCGCCAGCAGACTTAAGACAGGGAAAACTTTCTTT | CASRLKTGKTFF | TRBD1 | TRBV5-1 | NA | TRBJ1-1
TGCGCCAGCAGCTTGTCGCCATCAGCTAACTATGGCTACACCTTC | CASSLSPSANYGYTF | NA | TRBV5-1 | NA | TRBJ1-2
TGCAGCGTGACACAGGGGAACAGCAATCAGCCCCAGCATTTT | CSVTQGNSNQPQHF | TRBD1 | TRBV29-1 | NA | TRBJ1-5
TGTGCCAGCGGGGGGGTACAAGAGACCCAGTACTTC | CASGGVQETQYF | TRBD2 | TRBV27 | NA | TRBJ2-5
TGTGCCAGCAGCTCGGGACTAGCAGGAACCGGGGAGCTGTTTTTT | CASSSGLAGTGELFF | TRBD2 | TRBV7-3 | NA | TRBJ2-2
TGTGCCAGCAGCTTGGTCGACAGATGGAGCGGGGCCAACGTCCTGACTTTC | CASSLVDRWSGANVLTF | NA | TRBV5-5 | NA | TRBJ2-6
TGCGCCAGCAGCTTGGGCGGCAATGAGAATTATGGCTACACCTTC | CASSLGGNENYGYTF | NA | TRBV5-1 | NA | TRBJ1-2
TGTGCCAGCAGCCTAAGTGGACAGGGGGTCCCCAATGAGCAGTTCTTC | CASSLSGQGVPNEQFF | TRBD1 | TRBV7-2 | NA | TRBJ2-1
TGCGCCAGCAGCTTGGGAACACCCACCTTCCCTGAAGCTTTCTTT | CASSLGTPTFPEAFF | NA | TRBV5-1 | NA | TRBJ1-1
TGTGCCAGCAGTGAAGTGGGGGCGGATGGCTACACCTTC | CASSEVGADGYTF | NA | TRBV6-1 | NA | TRBJ1-2
TGTGCCAGCAGCTTGGAACAGGGGCGGGACTATGGCTACACCTTC | CASSLEQGRDYGYTF | TRBD1 | TRBV5-5 | NA | TRBJ1-2
TGTGCCAGTAGTCCGAGGGACAGGGAAGGCTACACCTTC | CASSPRDREGYTF | TRBD1 | TRBV19 | NA | TRBJ1-2